These 13 T cell receptor beta chains came from one sample sequenced in a study of technical replicates of blood from four donors. Measured with immunoSEQ multiplex PCR; TCRdb has only the in-frame clones, and not every one. The table shows about 89,000 clones, with roughly 94% occurring only once. Sequenced input: T cells isolated from PBMCs. The receptors here all came from a human donor in good health.

The rearrangement links TRBV6-1 to TRBJ2-2, with TRBD2 identical over 9 bases. With V trimmed by 6 bases and J by 9 bases, 8 bases remained unmatched. This CDR3 spans 14 amino acids. Germline assignment: CDR1 MNHNS and CDR2 SASEGT. The CDR3: CASRSSREGRELFF. For the CDR3, the DNA is TGTGCCAGCAGGAGCTCGCGGGAGGGACGGGAGCTGTTTTTT.

The chain uses TRBV2 and TRBJ2-5, with D perhaps TRBD2 (5 bases). Germline CDR1 is SNHLY and CDR2 is FYNNEI. This CDR3 has 11 residues. The CDR3: CVLRVQETQYF. For the CDR3, the DNA is TGTGTCCTGAGGGTCCAAGAGACCCAGTACTTC.

The CDR3 reads CASSLLIGRADEQYF. CDR3 bases: TGTGCCAGCAGTTTATTGATCGGGAGGGCCGACGAGCAGTACTTC. J is TRBJ2-7 and V is TRBV28, with 8 bases lining up with TRBD2. This CDR3 is 15 amino acids long. Germline CDR1 reads MDHEN; CDR2 reads SYDVKM. V dropped 1 base and J dropped 5; count of bases not matched to a gene: 7.

The chain has TRBV29-1 and TRBJ2-1, with TRBD2 matching 14 bases. Germline V gene sequence: CDR1 SQVTM, CDR2 ANQGSEA. The CDR3 totals 13 residues. V lost 4 bases and J lost 15; bases outside the gene matches: 8. CDR3 region: CSVAPGLAGVPFF. In DNA, the CDR3 is TGCAGCGTTGCACCGGGACTAGCGGGAGTGCCGTTCTTC.

The V call is TRBV6-5, the J call TRBJ1-1; 8 positions agree with TRBD1. After removal of 0 bases from V and 5 bases from J, the junction contained 5 bases not matched to a gene. In germline, CDR1 is MNHEY, CDR2 SVGAGI. CDR3 length: 15 amino acids. The CDR3 loop is CASSYSRTGRTEAFF. DNA for the CDR3: TGTGCCAGCAGTTACTCGAGGACAGGGAGGACTGAAGCTTTCTTT.

The chain recombines TRBV6-5 with TRBJ2-5; tentative D call: TRBD1 (6 bases). The CDR3 sequence is 15 residues long. V shed 2 bases and J shed 5 bases, with 15 bases lying between them. The V gene's germline CDR1 is MNHEY and CDR2 SVGAGI. CDR3 sequence reads: CASSYVGAGEETQYF. The DNA of the CDR3 is TGTGCCAGCAGTTACGTCGGGGCAGGGGAGGAGACCCAGTACTTC.

This sequence joins TRBV14 and TRBJ1-2; D possibly corresponds to TRBD1 (5 bases). CDR3 length: 15 residues. The V gene's germline CDR1 is SGHDN and CDR2 FVKESK. The V gene lost 0 bases and the J gene lost 4 bases, with 12 bases spanning the gap. CDR3 coding DNA: TGTGCCAGCAGCCAAGATTTGCAGGGAGGCTATGGCTACACCTTC. Amino acid sequence: CASSQDLQGGYGYTF.

The CDR3 nucleotides read TGCGCCAGCAGCTTGAACGGATTCGGAGCGATCAATGAGCAGTTCTTC. Its protein is CASSLNGFGAINEQFF. This chain links TRBV5-1 with TRBJ2-1; D is unclear. Germline assignment: CDR1 SGHRS and CDR2 YFSETQ. V was cut by 1 base and J by 6 bases, with 17 bases left in between. The CDR3 runs 16 residues.

The chain has TRBV10-3 and TRBJ2-1; tentatively, D is TRBD1 (5 bases). This CDR3 has 13 residues. V was pared by 0 bases and J by 12 bases, with 12 bases between. In germline, CDR1 is ENHRY, CDR2 SYGVKD. CDR3 bases: TGTGCCATCAGTGAGTCGGGGCCCTCGGGGCAGTTCTTC. Translation gives CAISESGPSGQFF.

V and J are TRBV11-1 and TRBJ2-2; 7 bases are shared with TRBD1. In germline, CDR1 is SGHAT, CDR2 FQDESV (reference sequence). The CDR3 is made up of 13 amino acids. With V trimmed by 5 bases and J by 6 bases, 3 bases remained unmatched. In nucleotides, the CDR3 is TGTGCCAGCAGCCGTGACAGGGCCGGGGAGCTGTTTTTT. Protein product: CASSRDRAGELFF.

The chain links TRBV11-2 to TRBJ2-1, with TRBD2 matching 10 bases. The CDR3 is 17 residues long. Germline V gene sequence: CDR1 SGHAT, CDR2 FQNNGV. J gave up 0 bases and V 5 bases, and 7 bases lay outside the gene matches. As DNA, the CDR3 is TGTGCCAGCAGCCCTTGGACTAGCGGTACCTCCTACAATGAGCAGTTCTTC. Encoded protein: CASSPWTSGTSYNEQFF.

The rearrangement links TRBV6-1 to TRBJ1-1; tentative D call: TRBD1 (6 bases). The V end lost 1 base, the J end lost 2 bases, and 11 bases lay between the germline ends. In germline, CDR1 is MNHNS, CDR2 SASEGT. This CDR3 comprises 15 residues. As DNA, the CDR3 is TGTGCCAGCAGTGAAGGGGCGGGGGCTAACACTGAAGCTTTCTTT. The encoded protein is CASSEGAGANTEAFF.

This chain joins TRBV7-2 and TRBJ1-5; D not resolved. The V end lost 5 bases, the J end lost 0 bases, and 17 bases lay between the germline ends. CDR3 length: 17 amino acids. Germline assignment: CDR1 SGHTA and CDR2 FQGNSA. The CDR3 here is CASSLGPAAYSNQPQHF. The DNA of the CDR3 is TGTGCCAGCAGCCTGGGCCCGGCAGCTTATAGCAATCAGCCCCAGCATTTT.